This TCR beta chain was sequenced in a study of shared clonotypes between healthy human individuals. Study conclusions and caveats: An anticipated effect of sequencing depth on clonotype sharing among donors was recognized.

Clones were read by immunoSEQ multiplex PCR, and TCRdb kept only the in-frame ones, dropping some. The sample holds about 1.1 million clones, roughly 74% seen once. On this clone: Its antigen is unknown.

The germline V gene encodes CDR1 SGHTA and CDR2 FQGNSA. The CDR3 has 16 residues. Trimming took 3 bases from V and 1 from J, leaving 12 bases between them. Sequencing was performed on memory CD4+ T cells from PBMCs. Subset: CD45RA-negative fraction. The chain has TRBV7-2 and TRBJ1-4; tentative D call: TRBD1 (6 bases). The clonotype comes from a man between 18 and 29 years old in good health. Some clones in this sample may be carry-over from other donors' samples. CDR3 in amino acids: CASSLNGQRTNEKLFF. As DNA, the CDR3 is TGTGCCAGCAGCTTGAACGGACAGAGAACTAATGAAAAACTGTTTTTT.